The 32 T cell receptor beta chains reported below all come from one sample, sequenced in a study of CD8 T cells in ankylosing spondylitis. Study-level points and caveats: A TCR beta motif of fewer than 10 highly homologous variants seemed to mark ankylosing spondylitis blood.

These receptors' antigens are unknown. TCRdb re-called the 5' RACE reads through MiXCR, storing one row per CDR3 protein. The table records roughly 440,000 distinct CDR3 sequences, over 15% of them present only once. Sequencing was carried out using blood, either unsorted or a sorted T cell fraction (not recorded which). The receptors originated from a male donor with ankylosing spondylitis.

This clonotype was detected ten times or more. Written as DNA, the CDR3 is TGTGCCAGCGGATACGGTAGCGGGAGGGGAGAGACCCAGTACTTC. As protein: CASGYGSGRGETQYF. V and J are TRBV12-3 or TRBV12-4 and TRBJ2-5; 11 bases match TRBD2. The CDR3 spans 15 residues. V shed 8 bases, J shed 4 bases, and the junction held 9 bases outside the gene matches.

This clonotype was counted ten times or more. The rearrangement uses TRBV27 and TRBJ1-4; D is undetermined. V dropped 8 bases and J dropped 8 bases, with 18 bases sitting between them. The CDR3 is 14 residues long. Germline loops: CDR1 MNHEY, CDR2 SMNVEV (reference sequence). CDR3 amino acids: CASSGKGAGEKLFF. DNA for the CDR3: TGTGCCAGCTCCGGAAAGGGAGCAGGAGAAAAACTGTTTTTT.

The rearrangement uses TRBV29-1 and TRBJ1-3; TRBD1 might be the D (5 bases). The CDR3 extends over 17 amino acids. Germline CDR1 is SQVTM and CDR2 is ANQGSEA. Between the trimmed V and J ends, which lost 0 bases and 2 bases, there was a span of 17 bases. The CDR3, as DNA: TGCAGCGTTGAAGAGTTAGGAGGGTCAGGGACTGGAAACACCATATATTTT. Its translation is CSVEELGGSGTGNTIYF.

This clonotype was seen more than once but under ten times. The chain links TRBV10-2 to TRBJ2-7; 7 nucleotides agree with TRBD2. This CDR3 contains 13 residues. Germline-derived CDR1 and CDR2 are WSHSY and SAAADI. J was trimmed by 3 bases and V by 4 bases; bases with no gene match: 3. CDR3 bases: TGCGCCAGCAGTGCCGAGCGGGGCTACGAGCAGTACTTC. Encoded protein: CASSAERGYEQYF.

This sequence joins TRBV7-2 and TRBJ2-5, with D perhaps TRBD1 (5 bases). V lost 2 bases and J 5 bases, leaving 9 bases between the germline ends. CDR3 length equals 13 residues. The germline CDR1 and CDR2 sequences are SGHTA and FQGNSA. The CDR3 DNA sequence: TGTGCCAGCAGCTTATCAGGGTTCGAGACCCAGTACTTC. Translated: CASSLSGFETQYF. The full variable domain, with the rest looked up from reference TRBV7-2 and TRBJ2-5, is GAGVSQSPSNKVTEKGKDVELRCDPISGHTALYWYRQSLGQGLEFLIYFQGNSAPDKSGLPSDRFSAERTGGSVSTLTIQRTQQEDSAVYLCASSLSGFETQYFGPGTRLLVL.

The J gene is TRBJ2-1, the V gene TRBV11-3; D is unresolved. CDR3 length: 12 amino acids. The V and J ends lost 8 bases and 9 bases respectively, with 14 bases between them. Germline V CDR1 and CDR2: SGHNT, YENEEA. The CDR3 spells CASHLAVGEQFF. CDR3 sequence (DNA): TGTGCCAGCCACCTGGCGGTGGGTGAGCAGTTCTTC.

The sample holds a few counts of this clonotype. V gene TRBV6-1 combines with J gene TRBJ2-3; D unresolved. The germline gives CDR1 MNHNS, CDR2 SASEGT. The V end lost 3 bases, the J end lost 6 bases, and 13 bases lay between the germline ends. The CDR3 extends over 14 amino acids. DNA of the CDR3: TGTGCCAGCAGTGACGGCAGGCTTGGTGATACGCAGTATTTT. Its protein is CASSDGRLGDTQYF.

The rearrangement links TRBV6-1 to TRBJ1-2, with D maybe TRBD1 (5 bases). The V end lost 9 bases, the J end lost 2 bases, and 19 bases lay between the germline ends. Germline CDR1 MNHNS, CDR2 SASEGT. The CDR3 totals 15 residues. DNA for the CDR3: TGTGCCAGTCAGGGATTTGGCCGTGACAACTATGGCTACACCTTC. Protein: CASQGFGRDNYGYTF.

This clonotype was seen a handful of times. The rearrangement uses TRBV5-5 and TRBJ2-7; tentatively, D is TRBD1 (5 bases). The CDR3 extends over 12 amino acids. Germline loops: CDR1 SGHKS, CDR2 YYEKEE (reference sequence). V was shortened by 4 bases and J by 7 bases, with 12 bases between the two germline ends. As DNA, the CDR3 is TGTGCCAGCAGCCCCAGGGCTGGGGAGCAGTACTTC. This translates into CASSPRAGEQYF. Drawing the rest from reference TRBV5-5 and TRBJ2-7, the complete variable domain is DAGVTQSPTHLIKTRGQQVTLRCSPISGHKSVSWYQQVLGQGPQFIFQYYEKEERGRGNFPDRFSARQFPNYSSELNVNALLLGDSALYLCASSPRAGEQYFGPGTRLTVT.

J is TRBJ1-4 and V is TRBV12-3 or TRBV12-4; 9 bases are a match to TRBD1. The J segment lost 7 bases and the V segment lost 8 bases, leaving 8 bases of the junction unmatched. This CDR3 comprises 14 residues. CDR3 region: CASGGDRDGEKLFF. CDR3 bases: TGTGCCAGCGGCGGGGACAGGGACGGTGAAAAACTGTTTTTT.

This clonotype was detected ten times or more. The junction departs from germline at one end; a sequencing error may be responsible. This chain uses TRBV5-1 with TRBJ1-1; 8 positions match TRBD1. This CDR3 contains 14 residues. The germline CDR1 and CDR2 sequences are SGHRS and YFSETQ. The CDR3 DNA follows: TGTGCCAGCAGCCCGGGACAGGCGAACACTGAAGCTTTCTTT. As protein: CASSPGQANTEAFF.

This clonotype was detected a few times. This sequence joins TRBV27 and TRBJ2-7, with 12 nucleotides matching TRBD2. CDR3 length: 16 residues. Germline V CDR1 and CDR2: MNHEY, SMNVEV (reference sequence). J gave up 3 bases and V 4 bases, and 7 bases lay outside the gene matches. The CDR3 bases are TGTGCCAGCAGTTCGAAGACTAGCGGGAGTATCTACGAGCAGTACTTC. Protein product: CASSSKTSGSIYEQYF.

This clonotype appeared a few times. CDR3 nucleotide sequence: TGTGCCAGCAGCTTAGGGGTGGTCAGCAATCAGCCCCAGCATTTT. Amino acid sequence: CASSLGVVSNQPQHF. The gene calls are TRBV11-2 and TRBJ1-5; D not certain. The CDR3 has 15 residues. Between the trimmed V and J ends, which lost 1 base and 1 base, there was a span of 8 bases. In germline, CDR1 is SGHAT, CDR2 FQNNGV.

The chain links TRBV7-9 to TRBJ1-2, with 8 bases aligning to TRBD1. The CDR3 is 15 residues long. V lost 4 bases and J lost 7; bases outside the gene matches: 11. Germline CDR1 SEHNR, CDR2 FQNEAQ (reference sequence). CDR3 coding DNA: TGTGCCAGCAGCTCCACAGGGGGAAGTTCGGGTGGCTACACCTTC. It specifies CASSSTGGSSGGYTF.

In this sample, this clonotype turned up once. A much larger clone lies one base from this, so it may be a read error. The chain couples TRBV5-1 to TRBJ1-4, with D maybe TRBD1 (6 bases). The CDR3 sequence is 15 residues long. The germline V and J ends were trimmed by 4 bases and 6 bases, with 16 bases remaining between them. Germline assignment: CDR1 SGHRS and CDR2 YFSETQ. The CDR3 spells CASSRIRGRDEKLFF. DNA of the CDR3: TGCGCCAGCAGCCGGATCAGGGGTCGCGATGAAAAACTGTTTTTT.

The chain employs TRBV12-3 or TRBV12-4 and TRBJ1-5, with 10 bases that match TRBD1. This CDR3 contains 17 residues. The V gene end was trimmed by 4 bases and the J gene end by 7 bases; junction bases not matched to a gene: 13. The CDR3 DNA reads TGTGCCAGCAGTTCGACCAGGGACAGGGGTATTCGACAGCCCCAGCATTTT. The encoded protein is CASSSTRDRGIRQPQHF.

The chain uses TRBV5-6 and TRBJ2-5, with a possible D match to TRBD2 (6 bases). This CDR3 has 13 amino acids. V lost 3 bases and J lost 9, with 15 bases in between. Germline V gene sequence: CDR1 SGHDT, CDR2 YYEEEE. The CDR3 sequence: CASSWTLGGSQYF. In DNA form, the CDR3 reads TGTGCCAGCAGCTGGACCCTTGGGGGGTCCCAGTACTTC.

The chain couples TRBV6-1 to TRBJ2-7, with 9 bases identical to TRBD1. The CDR3 is 12 amino acids. CDR1 is MNHNS, CDR2 SASEGT, per germline. The V and J ends lost 6 bases and 3 bases, in that order; junction bases with no gene match: 0. CDR3 amino acids: CASRTGGYEQYF. The CDR3 DNA follows: TGTGCCAGCAGGACAGGGGGCTACGAGCAGTACTTC.

The V gene is TRBV5-1, the J gene TRBJ2-5, with TRBD1 matching over 8 bases. V trimming: 4 bases; J trimming: 5 bases; junction bases outside the gene matches: 16. The CDR3 contains 17 residues. Germline lookup yields CDR1 SGHRS and CDR2 YFSETQ. The CDR3 DNA sequence: TGCGCCAGCAGCCAACCCCCGGGACAGGACCGGTCTGAGACCCAGTACTTC. Protein sequence: CASSQPPGQDRSETQYF.

In its sample, this clonotype was seen a few times. The chain is built from TRBV6-5 and TRBJ1-2; 7 bases match TRBD1. The germline V gene encodes CDR1 MNHEY and CDR2 SVGAGI. The CDR3 has 15 amino acids. V was clipped by 4 bases and J by 7 bases; unmatched bases: 12. The CDR3 spells CASSFLPGDSGGYTF. The CDR3 DNA follows: TGTGCCAGCAGTTTCCTTCCCGGGGACAGCGGTGGCTACACCTTC.

This clonotype was seen a few times. The J gene is TRBJ2-1, the V gene TRBV7-2; possibly TRBD2 for D (6 bases). Trimming removed 0 bases at V and 7 bases at J, with 16 bases between. CDR3 length equals 16 residues. In germline, CDR1 is SGHTA, CDR2 FQGNSA. The CDR3 spells CASSLAGTFTVNEQFF. Written as DNA, the CDR3 is TGTGCCAGCAGCTTAGCTGGGACTTTCACCGTGAATGAGCAGTTCTTC. The full variable domain, completed using reference TRBV7-2 and TRBJ2-1, is GAGVSQSPSNKVTEKGKDVELRCDPISGHTALYWYRQSLGQGLEFLIYFQGNSAPDKSGLPSDRFSAERTGGSVSTLTIQRTQQEDSAVYLCASSLAGTFTVNEQFFGPGTRLTVL.

The chain couples TRBV5-1 to TRBJ1-1, with D possibly being TRBD1 (6 bases). V lost 3 bases to trimming and J lost 5 bases, with 14 bases between them. CDR1 is SGHRS and CDR2 is YFSETQ in the germline V gene. The CDR3 is 14 amino acids. CDR3 coding DNA: TGCGCCAGCAGCTGGGAGGGGGAAGGAACTGAAGCTTTCTTT. As protein: CASSWEGEGTEAFF.

The V and J genes are TRBV4-2 and TRBJ2-2; 11 bases are a match to TRBD2. V shed 10 bases and J 3 bases; nucleotides not matched to a gene: 25. CDR1 is LGHNA and CDR2 is YNFKEQ in the germline V gene. The CDR3 contains 21 residues. The CDR3 region is CATQQGGSGRGRPGDTGELFF. Here the CDR3 DNA reads TGTGCCACCCAACAAGGGGGTAGCGGGAGGGGAAGGCCGGGGGACACCGGGGAGCTGTTTTTT.

Only a few counts were recorded for this clonotype. The chain has TRBV5-1 and TRBJ1-1; TRBD1 might be the D (6 bases). CDR3 length equals 17 residues. Trimming stripped 2 bases from V and 3 bases from J, with 20 bases between. Germline lookup yields CDR1 SGHRS and CDR2 YFSETQ. Here the CDR3 reads CASSLGNRAWADTEAFF. The CDR3 nucleotides are TGCGCCAGCAGCTTAGGGAACAGGGCCTGGGCGGACACTGAAGCTTTCTTT.

The chain combines TRBV18 with TRBJ2-3; 10 bases are shared with TRBD2. J gave up 2 bases and V 3 bases, and 5 bases lay outside the gene matches. The germline V gene has CDR1 KGHSH and CDR2 LQKENI. The CDR3 consists of 16 residues. The CDR3 DNA reads as TGTGCCAGCTCACCGGCCCTAGCGGGGGTCACAGATACGCAGTATTTT. Its translation is CASSPALAGVTDTQYF.

The CDR3 DNA reads TGCAGTGCCAACCTTCCCAGGGGGCTGGATGAGCAGTACTTC. Residues: CSANLPRGLDEQYF. The chain combines TRBV20-1 with TRBJ2-7; 8 bases fit TRBD1. The V gene's germline CDR1 is DFQATT and CDR2 SNEGSKA (reference sequence). The CDR3 extends over 14 amino acids. Trimming removed 6 bases from V and 7 bases from J; junction bases left unmatched: 14.

This clonotype was detected ten times or more. The chain joins TRBV4-3 to TRBJ2-1; D call uncertain. The CDR3 runs to 15 residues. The germline V and J ends were trimmed by 4 bases and 0 bases, with 10 bases remaining between them. Per the germline V gene, CDR1 is LGHNA and CDR2 is YSLEER. The CDR3 coding sequence is TGCGCCAGCAGCCGAGGACCCAGCTCCTACAATGAGCAGTTCTTC. Residues: CASSRGPSSYNEQFF.

This clonotype was picked up many times. The chain employs TRBV20-1 and TRBJ2-7, with 9 bases matching TRBD1. The CDR3 spans 13 residues. The junction had 8 bases not matched to a gene; V was cut back by 5 bases and J by 6 bases. Per the germline V gene, CDR1 is DFQATT and CDR2 is SNEGSKA (reference sequence). The CDR3 region is CSARRQGVGEQYF. The CDR3 DNA sequence: TGCAGTGCTCGAAGACAGGGGGTAGGCGAGCAGTACTTC.

This chain links TRBV7-2 with TRBJ1-5, with 8 bases aligning to TRBD1. The CDR3 consists of 18 residues. V shed 0 bases, J shed 4 bases, and the junction held 11 bases outside the gene matches. From germline, CDR1 is SGHTA and CDR2 FQGNSA. CDR3 loop: CASSLAPPGQVFNQPQHF. The CDR3 bases are TGTGCCAGCAGCTTAGCCCCCCCGGGACAGGTCTTTAATCAGCCCCAGCATTTT.

V and J are TRBV7-3 and TRBJ2-3; D is possibly TRBD1 or TRBD2 (5 bases each). Germline CDR1 and CDR2: SGHTA and FQGTGA. The CDR3 has 15 amino acids. V lost 1 base to trimming and J lost 0 bases, with 8 bases between them. In nucleotides, the CDR3 is TGTGCCAGCAGCTTAAGGGACGGGAGCACAGATACGCAGTATTTT. Its translation: CASSLRDGSTDTQYF.

This clonotype showed up just a few times. This rearrangement joins TRBV20-1 to TRBJ1-5, with a weak D call TRBD1 (5 bases). The CDR3 is 13 residues long. V dropped 6 bases and J dropped 6 bases, with 15 bases sitting between them. Germline V gives CDR1 DFQATT, CDR2 SNEGSKA (reference sequence). Here the CDR3 reads CSATAGGGQPQHF. CDR3 sequence (DNA): TGCAGTGCCACCGCCGGGGGTGGTCAGCCCCAGCATTTT.

The chain combines TRBV4-1 with TRBJ2-1; D may be TRBD1 (6 bases). With 5 bases removed from V and 3 bases from J, the gap between germline ends came to 17 bases. Germline CDR1 reads MGHRA; CDR2 reads YSYEKL. The CDR3 spans 16 residues. The CDR3, as DNA: TGCGCCAGCAGCGGGTGGGGGCAGCGGAGCTACAATGAGCAGTTCTTC. Translation: CASSGWGQRSYNEQFF.